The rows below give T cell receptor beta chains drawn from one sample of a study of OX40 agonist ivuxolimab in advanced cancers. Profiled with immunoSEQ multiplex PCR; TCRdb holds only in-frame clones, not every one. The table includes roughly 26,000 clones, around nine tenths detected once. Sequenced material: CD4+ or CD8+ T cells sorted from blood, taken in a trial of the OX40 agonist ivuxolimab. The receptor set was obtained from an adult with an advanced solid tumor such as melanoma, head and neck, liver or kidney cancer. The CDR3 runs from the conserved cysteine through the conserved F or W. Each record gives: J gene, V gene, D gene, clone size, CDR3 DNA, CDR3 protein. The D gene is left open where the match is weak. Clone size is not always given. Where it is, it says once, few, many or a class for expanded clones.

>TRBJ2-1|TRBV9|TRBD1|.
TGTGCCAGCAGCTACTCGTCGAACAGGGGTTCCTACAATGAGCAGTTCTTC
CASSYSSNRGSYNEQFF
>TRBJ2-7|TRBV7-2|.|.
TGTGCCAGCAGCCCCCGGGCCAGCCAACGCTCCTACGAGCAGTACTTC
CASSPRASQRSYEQYF
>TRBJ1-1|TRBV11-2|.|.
TGTGCCAGCAGCCCAGCCGTTAATCTATCTCCGAGAGTCACTGAAGCTTTCTTT
CASSPAVNLSPRVTEAFF
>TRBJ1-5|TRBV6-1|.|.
TGTGCCAGCACCTTCCGGGACAGCAATCAGCCCCAGCATTTT
CASTFRDSNQPQHF
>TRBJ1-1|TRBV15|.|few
TGTGCCACCAGCAACCCCCAGGGGACGGGGAACACTGAAGCTTTCTTT
CATSNPQGTGNTEAFF
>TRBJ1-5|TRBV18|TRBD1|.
TGTGCCAGCTCACTTGGACAGGGGTTTGATCAGCCCCAGCATTTT
CASSLGQGFDQPQHF
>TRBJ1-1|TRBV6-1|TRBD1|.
TGTGCCAGCAGGGACAGGGAGTTCGACACTGAAGCTTTCTTT
CASRDREFDTEAFF
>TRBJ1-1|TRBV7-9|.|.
TGTGCCAGCAGCCCTTCCTCGGGACACCCGATGGGAGCTTTCTTT
CASSPSSGHPMGAFF
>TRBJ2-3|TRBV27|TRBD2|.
TGTGCCAGCAGTTATCGCGGGAGTGGAGATACGCAGTATTTT
CASSYRGSGDTQYF
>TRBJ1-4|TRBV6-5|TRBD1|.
TGTGCCAGCAGTTGGGAAGGACAGGGAGGATCGCTACTGTTTTTT
CASSWEGQGGSLLFF
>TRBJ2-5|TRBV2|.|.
TGTGCCAGCAGTGAACTGCCAAACCAAGAGACCCAGTACTTC
CASSELPNQETQYF
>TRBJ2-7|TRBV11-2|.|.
TGTGCCAGCAGCTTTGACGAACAGTACTTC
CASSFDEQYF
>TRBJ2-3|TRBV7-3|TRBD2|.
TGTGCCAGCAGCCCCAGCGGGGCTAGCACAGATACGCAGTATTTT
CASSPSGASTDTQYF
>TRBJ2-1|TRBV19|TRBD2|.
TGTGCCAGTAGTACGACGACTCGGGGGGATGAGCAGTTCTTC
CASSTTTRGDEQFF
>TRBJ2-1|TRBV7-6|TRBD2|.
TGTGCCAGCAGCGAAGGGACTAGCGGGGGTAAATACTACAATGAGCAGTTCTTC
CASSEGTSGGKYYNEQFF
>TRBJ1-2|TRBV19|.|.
TGTGCCAGTAGTCCAGGAGTATATGGCTACACCTTC
CASSPGVYGYTF
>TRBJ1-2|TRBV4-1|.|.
TGCGCCAGCAGCCAAGATCCCTGGCCCTATGGCTACACCTTC
CASSQDPWPYGYTF
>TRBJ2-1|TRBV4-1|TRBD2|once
TGCGCCAGCAGCCCAACTTCCGGGACTAGCAATGAGCAGTTCTTC
CASSPTSGTSNEQFF
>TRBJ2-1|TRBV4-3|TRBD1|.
TGCGCCAGCAGCCTCCGGGACAGCTCGGCGGATGAGCAGTTCTTC
CASSLRDSSADEQFF
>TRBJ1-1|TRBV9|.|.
TGTGCCAGCAGCGTAGGGGTTCGGGCAGTTGAAGCTTTCTTT
CASSVGVRAVEAFF
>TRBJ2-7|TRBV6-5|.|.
TGTGCCAGCAGTGAGGGACATAAGCCCTACGAGCAGTACTTC
CASSEGHKPYEQYF
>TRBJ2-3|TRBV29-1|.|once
TGCAGCGTTGATAACGGGCTTAGCACAGATACGCAGTATTTT
CSVDNGLSTDTQYF
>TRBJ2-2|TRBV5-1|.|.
TGCGCCAGCAGCTTGGTAGCAGGGAACACCGGGGAGCTGTTTTTT
CASSLVAGNTGELFF
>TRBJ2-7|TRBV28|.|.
TGTGCCAGCAGTTACCCAGCAGTTTACAGCGAGCAGTACTTC
CASSYPAVYSEQYF
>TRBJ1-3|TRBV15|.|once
TGTGCCACCAGCCTCGGAGGTACCTCTGGAAACACCATATATTTT
CATSLGGTSGNTIYF
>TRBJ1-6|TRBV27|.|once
TGTGCCAGCAGTCTGGGACGTAACCCCAATTCACCCCTCCACTTT
CASSLGRNPNSPLHF
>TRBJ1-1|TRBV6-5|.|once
TGTGCCAGCAGGCCCCAGGGAAACACTGAAGCTTTCTTT
CASRPQGNTEAFF
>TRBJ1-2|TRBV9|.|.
TGTGCCAGCAGCGCCGGTGGAGGAGGCTACACCTTC
CASSAGGGGYTF
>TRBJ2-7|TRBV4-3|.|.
TGCGCCAGCAGCCCCTCTGGGGGCGGGTACGAGCAGTACTTC
CASSPSGGGYEQYF
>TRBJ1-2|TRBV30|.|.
TGTGCCTGGGAGAGGGTCGGCTACACCTTC
CAWERVGYTF
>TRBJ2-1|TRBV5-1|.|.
TGCGCCAGCACCCCCAGCGGCCTGCCCCACAATGAGCAGTTCTTC
CASTPSGLPHNEQFF
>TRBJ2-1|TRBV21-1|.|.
TGTGCCAGCAGCAAGCTTGAAGAGTCTGGTTTGTCCCACAATGAGCAGTTCTTC
CASSKLEESGLSHNEQFF